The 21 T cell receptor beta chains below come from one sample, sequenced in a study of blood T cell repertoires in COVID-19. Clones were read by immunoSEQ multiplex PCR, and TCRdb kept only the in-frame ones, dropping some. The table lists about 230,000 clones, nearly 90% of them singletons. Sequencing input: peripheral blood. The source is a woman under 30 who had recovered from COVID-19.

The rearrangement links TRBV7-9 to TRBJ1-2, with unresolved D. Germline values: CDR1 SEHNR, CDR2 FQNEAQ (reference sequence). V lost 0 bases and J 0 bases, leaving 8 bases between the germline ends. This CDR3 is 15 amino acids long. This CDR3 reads CASSLAGSSNYGYTF. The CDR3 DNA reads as TGTGCCAGCAGCTTAGCGGGGAGTTCTAACTATGGCTACACCTTC.

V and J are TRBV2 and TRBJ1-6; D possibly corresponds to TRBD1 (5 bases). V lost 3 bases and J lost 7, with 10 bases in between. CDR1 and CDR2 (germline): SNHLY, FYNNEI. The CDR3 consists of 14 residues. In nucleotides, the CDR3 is TGTGCCAGCAGTGAGGCCAGGGTAAATTCACCCCTCCACTTT. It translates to CASSEARVNSPLHF. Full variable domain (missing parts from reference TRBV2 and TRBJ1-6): EPEVTQTPSHQVTQMGQEVILRCVPISNHLYFYWYRQILGQKVEFLVSFYNNEISEKSEIFDDQFSVERPDGSNFTLKIRSTKLEDSAMYFCASSEARVNSPLHFGNGTRLTVT.

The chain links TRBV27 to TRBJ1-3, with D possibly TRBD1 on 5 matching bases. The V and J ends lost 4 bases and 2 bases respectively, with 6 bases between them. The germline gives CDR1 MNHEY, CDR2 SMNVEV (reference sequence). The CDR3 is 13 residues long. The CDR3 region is CASSWGAGNTIYF. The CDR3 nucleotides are TGTGCCAGCAGTTGGGGCGCTGGAAACACCATATATTTT.

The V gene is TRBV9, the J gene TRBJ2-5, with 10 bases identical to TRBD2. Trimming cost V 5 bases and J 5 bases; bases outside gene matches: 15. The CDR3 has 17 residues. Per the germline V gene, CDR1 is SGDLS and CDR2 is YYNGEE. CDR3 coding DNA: TGTGCCAGCAGTAGCGGGGTAGCGGGAGGAGGCGGGGAGACCCAGTACTTC. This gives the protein CASSSGVAGGGGETQYF. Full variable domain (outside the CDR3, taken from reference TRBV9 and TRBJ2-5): DSGVTQTPKHLITATGQRVTLRCSPRSGDLSVYWYQQSLDQGLQFLIQYYNGEERAKGNILERFSAQQFPDLHSELNLSSLELGDSALYFCASSSGVAGGGGETQYFGPGTRLLVL.

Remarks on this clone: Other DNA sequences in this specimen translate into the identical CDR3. CDR3 region: CATSDSYNEQFF. For the CDR3, the DNA is TGTGCCACCAGTGATTCATACAATGAGCAGTTCTTC. The chain is built from TRBV24-1 and TRBJ2-1; D is unresolved. The V end lost 2 bases, the J end lost 4 bases, and 2 bases lay between the germline ends. The CDR3 totals 12 residues. Germline V lookup: CDR1 KGHDR, CDR2 SFDVKD.

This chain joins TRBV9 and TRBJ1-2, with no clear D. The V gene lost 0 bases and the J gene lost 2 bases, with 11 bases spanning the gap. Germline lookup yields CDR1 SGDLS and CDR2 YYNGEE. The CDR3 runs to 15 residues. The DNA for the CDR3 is TGTGCCAGCAGCGTAGATTCCAGATTGAACTATGGCTACACCTTC. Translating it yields CASSVDSRLNYGYTF.

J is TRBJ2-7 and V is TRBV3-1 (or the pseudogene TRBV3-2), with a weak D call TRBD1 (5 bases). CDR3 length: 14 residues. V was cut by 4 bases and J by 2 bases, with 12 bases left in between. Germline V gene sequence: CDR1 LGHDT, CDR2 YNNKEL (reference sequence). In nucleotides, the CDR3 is TGTGCCAGCAGCCGGGTCGACAGCACCTACGAGCAGTACTTC. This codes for CASSRVDSTYEQYF.

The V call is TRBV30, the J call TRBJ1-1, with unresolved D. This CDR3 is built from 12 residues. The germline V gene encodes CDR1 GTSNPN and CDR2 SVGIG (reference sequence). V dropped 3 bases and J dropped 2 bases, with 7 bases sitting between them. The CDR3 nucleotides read TGTGCCTGGAGGCGGGTTAACACTGAAGCTTTCTTT. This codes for CAWRRVNTEAFF. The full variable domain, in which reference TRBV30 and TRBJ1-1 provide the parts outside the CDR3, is SQTIHQWPATLVQPVGSPLSLECTVEGTSNPNLYWYRQAAGRGLQLLFYSVGIGQISSEVPQNLSASRPQDRQFILSSKKLLLSDSGFYLCAWRRVNTEAFFGQGTRLTVV.

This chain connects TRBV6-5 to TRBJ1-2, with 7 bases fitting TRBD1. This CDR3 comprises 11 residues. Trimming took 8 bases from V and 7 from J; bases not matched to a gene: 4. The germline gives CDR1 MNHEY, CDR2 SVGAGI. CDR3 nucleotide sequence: TGTGCCAGCGGCACAGGGGTTGGCTACACCTTC. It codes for CASGTGVGYTF.

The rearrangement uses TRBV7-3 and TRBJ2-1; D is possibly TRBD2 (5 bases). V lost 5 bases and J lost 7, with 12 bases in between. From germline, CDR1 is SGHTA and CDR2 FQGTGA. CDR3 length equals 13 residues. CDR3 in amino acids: CASSPSGGNEQFF. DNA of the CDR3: TGTGCCAGCAGCCCGAGCGGCGGGAATGAGCAGTTCTTC.

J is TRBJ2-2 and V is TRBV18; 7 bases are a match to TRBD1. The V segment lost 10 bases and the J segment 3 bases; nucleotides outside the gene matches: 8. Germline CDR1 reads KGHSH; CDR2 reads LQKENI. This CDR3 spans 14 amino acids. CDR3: CATTGQKHTGELFF. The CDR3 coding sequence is TGTGCCACCACGGGACAGAAACACACCGGGGAGCTGTTTTTT.

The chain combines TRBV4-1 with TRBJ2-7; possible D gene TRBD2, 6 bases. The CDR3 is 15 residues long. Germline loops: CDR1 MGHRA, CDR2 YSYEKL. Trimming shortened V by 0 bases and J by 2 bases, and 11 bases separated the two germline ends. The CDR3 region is CASSQDSASAYEQYF. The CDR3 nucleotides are TGCGCCAGCAGCCAAGATTCGGCTAGCGCCTACGAGCAGTACTTC.

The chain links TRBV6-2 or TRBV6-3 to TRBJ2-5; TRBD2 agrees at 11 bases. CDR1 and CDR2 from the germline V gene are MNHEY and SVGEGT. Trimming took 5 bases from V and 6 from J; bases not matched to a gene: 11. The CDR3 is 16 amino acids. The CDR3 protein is CASSGPLAGGPQTQYF. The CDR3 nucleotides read TGTGCCAGCAGTGGCCCCTTAGCGGGAGGGCCACAGACCCAGTACTTC.

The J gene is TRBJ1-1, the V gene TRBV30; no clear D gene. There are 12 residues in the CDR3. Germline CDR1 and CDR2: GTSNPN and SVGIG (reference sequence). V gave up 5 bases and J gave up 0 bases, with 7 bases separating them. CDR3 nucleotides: TGTGCCTGGGGACGTTTGAACACTGAAGCTTTCTTT. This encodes CAWGRLNTEAFF. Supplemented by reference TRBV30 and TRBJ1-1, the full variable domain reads SQTIHQWPATLVQPVGSPLSLECTVEGTSNPNLYWYRQAAGRGLQLLFYSVGIGQISSEVPQNLSASRPQDRQFILSSKKLLLSDSGFYLCAWGRLNTEAFFGQGTRLTVV.

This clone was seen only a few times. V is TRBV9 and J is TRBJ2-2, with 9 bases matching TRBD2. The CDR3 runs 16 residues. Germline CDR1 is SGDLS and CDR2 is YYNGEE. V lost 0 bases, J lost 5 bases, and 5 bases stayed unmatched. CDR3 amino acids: CASSVGGGRGTGELFF. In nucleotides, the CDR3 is TGTGCCAGCAGCGTAGGTGGCGGGAGGGGAACCGGGGAGCTGTTTTTT. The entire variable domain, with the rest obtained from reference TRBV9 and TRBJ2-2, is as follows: DSGVTQTPKHLITATGQRVTLRCSPRSGDLSVYWYQQSLDQGLQFLIQYYNGEERAKGNILERFSAQQFPDLHSELNLSSLELGDSALYFCASSVGGGRGTGELFFGEGSRLTVL.

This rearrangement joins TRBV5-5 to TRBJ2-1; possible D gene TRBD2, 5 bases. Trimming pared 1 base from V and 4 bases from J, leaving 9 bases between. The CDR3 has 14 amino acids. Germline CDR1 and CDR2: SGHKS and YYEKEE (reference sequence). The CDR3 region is CASSLSSGYNEQFF. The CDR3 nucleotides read TGTGCCAGCAGCTTGTCCAGCGGATACAATGAGCAGTTCTTC.

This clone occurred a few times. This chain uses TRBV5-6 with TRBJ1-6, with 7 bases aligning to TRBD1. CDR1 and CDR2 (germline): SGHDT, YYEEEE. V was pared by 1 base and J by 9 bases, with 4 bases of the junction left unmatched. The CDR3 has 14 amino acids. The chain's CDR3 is CASSLWTGGSPLHF. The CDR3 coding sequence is TGTGCCAGCAGCTTGTGGACAGGAGGTTCACCCCTCCACTTT.

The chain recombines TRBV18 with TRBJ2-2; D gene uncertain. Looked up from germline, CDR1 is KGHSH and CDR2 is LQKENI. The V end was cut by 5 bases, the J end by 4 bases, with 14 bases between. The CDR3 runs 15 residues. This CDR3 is CASSADSSGTGELFF. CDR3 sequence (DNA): TGTGCCAGCTCAGCCGACTCATCCGGCACCGGGGAGCTGTTTTTT. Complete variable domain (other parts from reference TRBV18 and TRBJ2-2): NAGVMQNPRHLVRRRGQEARLRCSPMKGHSHVYWYRQLPEEGLKFMVYLQKENIIDESGMPKERFSAEFPKEGPSILRIQQVVRGDSAAYFCASSADSSGTGELFFGEGSRLTVL.

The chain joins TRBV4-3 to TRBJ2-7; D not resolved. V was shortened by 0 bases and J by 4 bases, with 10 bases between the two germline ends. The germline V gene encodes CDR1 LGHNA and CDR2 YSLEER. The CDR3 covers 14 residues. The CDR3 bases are TGCGCCAGCAGCCAAGAGCTGGAGTGGTACGAGCAGTACTTC. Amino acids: CASSQELEWYEQYF.

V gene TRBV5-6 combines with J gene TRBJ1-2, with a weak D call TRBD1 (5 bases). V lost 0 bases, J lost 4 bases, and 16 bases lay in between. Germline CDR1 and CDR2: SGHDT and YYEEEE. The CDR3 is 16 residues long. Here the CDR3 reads CASSLGQGASPYGYTF. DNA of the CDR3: TGTGCCAGCAGCTTGGGTCAGGGCGCGTCTCCCTATGGCTACACCTTC.

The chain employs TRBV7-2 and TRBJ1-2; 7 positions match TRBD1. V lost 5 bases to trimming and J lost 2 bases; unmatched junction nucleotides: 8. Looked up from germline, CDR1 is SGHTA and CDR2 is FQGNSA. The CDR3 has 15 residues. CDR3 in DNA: TGTGCCAGCAGCCCTAGGGACAGCCGAAACTATGGCTACACCTTC. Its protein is CASSPRDSRNYGYTF.